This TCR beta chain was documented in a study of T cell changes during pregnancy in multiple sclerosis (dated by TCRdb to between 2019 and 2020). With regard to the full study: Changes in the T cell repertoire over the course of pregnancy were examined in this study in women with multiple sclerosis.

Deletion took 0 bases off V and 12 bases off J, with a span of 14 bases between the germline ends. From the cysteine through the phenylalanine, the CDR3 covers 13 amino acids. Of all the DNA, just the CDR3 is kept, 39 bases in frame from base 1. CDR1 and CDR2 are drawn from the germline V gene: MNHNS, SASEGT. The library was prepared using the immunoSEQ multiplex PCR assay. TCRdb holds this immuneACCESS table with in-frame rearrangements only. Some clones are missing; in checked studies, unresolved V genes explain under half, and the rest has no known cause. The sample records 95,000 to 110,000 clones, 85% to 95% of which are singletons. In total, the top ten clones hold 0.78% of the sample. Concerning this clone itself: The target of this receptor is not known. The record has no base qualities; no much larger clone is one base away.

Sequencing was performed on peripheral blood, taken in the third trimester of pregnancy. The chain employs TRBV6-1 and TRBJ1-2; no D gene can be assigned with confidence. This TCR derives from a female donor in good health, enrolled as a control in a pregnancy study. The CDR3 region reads CASSEASGRPHTF. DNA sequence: TGTGCCAGCAGTGAAGCATCAGGCCGGCCTCACACCTTC.